This TCR beta chain was profiled in a study of cytomegalovirus exposure and HLA in healthy donors. Whole-study context: Later, an analysis reported that the 120 or so validation repertoires had used the same platform as the approximately 720 first-cohort repertoires. Whole-study results and caveats: 150 or so TCR beta chains were listed as cytomegalovirus-associated. In vitro, a few CMV-associated chains proved specific for CMV antigens.

A word on this clone: The antigen is unknown.

V dropped 4 bases and J dropped 6 bases, with 9 bases sitting between them. The CDR3 covers 13 residues. Looked up from germline, CDR1 is LNHNV and CDR2 is YYDKDF (reference sequence). Generated by immunoSEQ multiplex PCR, the TCRdb table keeps only in-frame clones and is missing some. Counted here are over 150,000 clones, about 95% occurring once; the ten biggest clones make up about 0.94%. Sequenced input: PBMCs. This TCR was sampled from a woman aged 18 to 35 in good health and CMV-seronegative. This rearrangement joins TRBV15 to TRBJ2-2, with D possibly matching TRBD1 (5 bases). The CDR3 region has the DNA TGTGCCACCAGCATTAGGGGTCCCGGGGAGCTGTTTTTT. It encodes CATSIRGPGELFF.